One and the same sample provided the 6 T cell receptor beta chains below, sequenced in a study of cytomegalovirus exposure and HLA in healthy donors. This PCR relied on a set of 60 Vbeta primers and 13 Jbeta primers. The repertoire was sequenced with immunoSEQ multiplex PCR; TCRdb's copy has only in-frame clones and lacks some. The profile shows roughly 74,000 clones, about 78% of them singletons. The specimen was PBMCs. These receptor sequences come from a man aged 40-49 years in good health and CMV-seronegative.

Written as DNA, the CDR3 is TGTGCCAGCAGTTTGAGCCTAGTGGGAAACACCATATATTTT. Protein product: CASSLSLVGNTIYF. V and J are TRBV28 and TRBJ1-3; the D is unclear. Trimming removed 3 bases at V and 4 bases at J, with 10 bases between. This CDR3 has 14 amino acids. CDR1 is MDHEN, CDR2 SYDVKM, per germline.

This sequence joins TRBV4-2 and TRBJ1-3, with D unresolved. Between the trimmed V and J ends, which lost 4 bases and 0 bases, there was a span of 19 bases. This CDR3 spans 18 amino acids. Germline V lookup: CDR1 LGHNA, CDR2 YNFKEQ. Written as DNA, the CDR3 is TGTGCCAGCAGCCTGTCGGGAGTTGGTTCATACTCTGGAAACACCATATATTTT. Translation gives CASSLSGVGSYSGNTIYF.

The genes are TRBV7-9 and TRBJ2-7; 7 positions match TRBD1. Trimming took 7 bases from V and 1 from J; bases not matched to a gene: 7. Germline CDR1 SEHNR, CDR2 FQNEAQ (reference sequence). The CDR3 is 14 residues long. CDR3 nucleotide sequence: TGTGCCAGCACCATAAACAGGGGTTCCTACGAGCAGTACTTC. Translating gives CASTINRGSYEQYF.

This clone has more than one count but fewer than ten. This chain joins TRBV6-5 and TRBJ1-5; D is uncertain. Germline loops: CDR1 MNHEY, CDR2 SVGAGI. Trimming removed 0 bases from V and 4 bases from J, with 7 bases in between. The CDR3 extends over 14 amino acids. CDR3 nucleotide sequence: TGTGCCAGCAGTTACTCATACGAGAATCAGCCCCAGCATTTT. Protein sequence: CASSYSYENQPQHF.

V is TRBV19 and J is TRBJ2-1, with 10 nucleotides matching TRBD2. Germline lookup yields CDR1 LNHDA and CDR2 SQIVND (reference sequence). The length of the CDR3 is 15 residues. V gave up 5 bases and J gave up 8 bases; unmatched junction bases: 9. The CDR3 sequence is CASSAGLAGEHEQFF. The CDR3 nucleotides are TGTGCCAGTAGTGCGGGGCTAGCGGGAGAGCATGAGCAGTTCTTC.

The rearrangement joins TRBV4-2 to TRBJ2-3; tentative D call: TRBD2 (7 bases). The CDR3 covers 16 residues. Trimming cost V 2 bases and J 4 bases, with 16 bases left between them. The germline gives CDR1 LGHNA, CDR2 YNFKEQ. As DNA, the CDR3 is TGTGCCAGCAGCCAACCGGTAGGGGGGGAGCCAGATACGCAGTATTTT. Its protein product is CASSQPVGGEPDTQYF.